The TCR beta chain described here comes from a study of T cell changes during pregnancy in multiple sclerosis (dated by TCRdb to the late 2010s). Some background on the complete study: The study looked at changes in the T cell repertoire across pregnancy in women with multiple sclerosis.

With regard to this clone: Its antigen is currently not known. The sample holds no much larger clone one base away, and base qualities are not on file.

The library came from the immunoSEQ multiplex PCR assay. The source is immuneACCESS, and TCRdb retained only in-frame sequences with V and J called. Part of the clones is not carried over; for the studies checked, unresolved V genes explain less than half of this, and the remainder is unexplained. Present in this sample are 90,000 to 120,000 clones, 92% of which were seen just once. 0.65% to 0.9% of the sample is taken by the ten largest. Trimming removed 5 bases from V and 2 bases from J, leaving 15 bases between the germline ends. CDR1 and CDR2 are drawn from the germline V gene: MNHEY, SVGAGI. The CDR3, cysteine through phenylalanine, is 15 amino acids long. The kept DNA is CDR3 alone, 45 bases in frame from the first base.

Rearrangement joined TRBV6-5 to TRBJ1-1, and possibly TRBD1, on 6 matching bases. This specimen consisted of peripheral blood, obtained in the third trimester of pregnancy. The source of this sequence is a female donor in good health, enrolled as a control in a pregnancy study. In nucleotide form, the sequence is TGTGCCAGCAGTCCTGGACAGATGGGCAACACTGAAGCTTTCTTT. Its protein product is CASSPGQMGNTEAFF.